This T cell receptor beta chain was captured by sequencing in a study of OX40 agonist ivuxolimab in advanced cancers. The study's findings and limits: At 0.1 to 3.0 mg/kg and by week 6, clonal expansion occurred in CD4+ and CD8+ blood T cells. Some of the nonresponding patients also showed low levels of normalized T-cell clonal expansion. The study did not work out the antigen specificity of the expanded peripheral T cells.

Note on this clone: Its antigen is undetermined.

Produced via immunoSEQ multiplex PCR; TCRdb's table is partial and in-frame only. This table holds fewer than 35,000 clones, approximately 90% found once. There are 13 residues in the CDR3. Germline values: CDR1 SGHRS, CDR2 YFSETQ. Trimming removed 7 bases at V and 4 bases at J, with 12 bases between. This sequence was found in an adult with an advanced solid tumor such as melanoma, head and neck, liver or kidney cancer. Here the sequenced sample was CD4+ or CD8+ T cells sorted from blood, taken in a trial of the OX40 agonist ivuxolimab. The chain recombines TRBV5-1 with TRBJ1-3; tentatively, D is TRBD1 (6 bases). CDR3 region: CASGWGAGNTIYF. CDR3 nucleotides: TGCGCCAGCGGATGGGGGGCAGGAAACACCATATATTTT.